This record looks at one T cell receptor (beta chain) sequence and its context. Its target is unknown. PCR amplification relied on 60 Vbeta primers (plus 13 Jbeta primers). Assay: immunoSEQ multiplex PCR; the TCRdb copy retains only in-frame clones and omits some. The repertoire holds around 130,000 clones, with roughly 66% as singletons. This CDR3 is built from 14 residues. The V gene lost 1 base and the J gene lost 1 base, with 5 bases spanning the gap. CDR1 SGHAT and CDR2 FQNNGV come from the germline V gene. The data were taken from a study of cytomegalovirus exposure and HLA in healthy donors. Study-wide context: Out of fewer than 500 genotyped donors, less than 90% belonged to the Caucasian-associated ancestry cluster. Overall study findings and caveats: The classifier reportedly diagnosed cytomegalovirus status with high sensitivity and specificity. Looking again later, the authors saw that most CMV-associated TCR beta chains seemed HLA-restricted. Several of the most significant clusters were apparently associated with common viral pathogens in a later analysis.

The TCR sequence derives from a man between 18 and 29 years old in good health and CMV-seronegative. The rearrangement uses TRBV11-2 and TRBJ1-5, with D possibly TRBD1 on 5 matching bases. Sequencing used PBMCs. Here the CDR3 DNA reads TGTGCCAGCAGCTTAGCAGGGAGCAATCAGCCCCAGCATTTT. Its translation is CASSLAGSNQPQHF.